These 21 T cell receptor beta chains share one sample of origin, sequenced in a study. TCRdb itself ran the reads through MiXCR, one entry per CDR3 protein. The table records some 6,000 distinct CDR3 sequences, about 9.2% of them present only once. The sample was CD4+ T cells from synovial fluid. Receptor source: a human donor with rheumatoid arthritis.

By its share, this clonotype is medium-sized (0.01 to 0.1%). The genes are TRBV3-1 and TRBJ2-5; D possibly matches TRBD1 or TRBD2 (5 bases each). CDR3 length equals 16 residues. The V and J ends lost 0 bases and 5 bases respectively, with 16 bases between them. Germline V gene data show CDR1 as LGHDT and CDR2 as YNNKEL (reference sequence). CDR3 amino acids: CASSQDTVGVRETQYF. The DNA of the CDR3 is TGTGCCAGCAGCCAAGATACAGTGGGGGTCCGGGAGACCCAGTACTTC.

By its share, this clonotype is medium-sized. CDR3 protein: CASSLGHTNTGELFF. The CDR3 coding sequence is TGCGCCAGCAGCTTGGGCCACACAAACACCGGGGAGCTGTTTTTT. The chain carries TRBV5-1 and TRBJ2-2, with no clear D. The CDR3 extends over 15 amino acids. Trimming left V 0 bases short and J 2 bases short, with 8 bases between. Germline V gene sequence: CDR1 SGHRS, CDR2 YFSETQ.

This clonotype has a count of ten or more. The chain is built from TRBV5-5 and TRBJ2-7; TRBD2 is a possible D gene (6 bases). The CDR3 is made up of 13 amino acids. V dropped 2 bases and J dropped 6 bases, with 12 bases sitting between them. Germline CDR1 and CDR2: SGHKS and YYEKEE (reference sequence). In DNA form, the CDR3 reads TGTGCCAGCAGCTTAGTCATGGAGGGCGAGCAGTACTTC. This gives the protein CASSLVMEGEQYF.

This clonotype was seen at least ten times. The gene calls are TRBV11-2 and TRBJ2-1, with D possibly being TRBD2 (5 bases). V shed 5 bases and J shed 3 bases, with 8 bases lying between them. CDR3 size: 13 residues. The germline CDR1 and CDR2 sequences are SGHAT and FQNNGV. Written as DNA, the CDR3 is TGTGCCAGCAGCGACGGGAACTACAATGAGCAGTTCTTC. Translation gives CASSDGNYNEQFF.

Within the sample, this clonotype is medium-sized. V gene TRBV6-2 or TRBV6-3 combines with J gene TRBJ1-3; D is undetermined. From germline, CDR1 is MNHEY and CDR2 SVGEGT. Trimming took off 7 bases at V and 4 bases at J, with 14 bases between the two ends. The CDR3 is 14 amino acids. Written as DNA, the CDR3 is TGTGCCAGCATCAAGACGGCAGGCGGAAACACCATATATTTT. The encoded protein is CASIKTAGGNTIYF.

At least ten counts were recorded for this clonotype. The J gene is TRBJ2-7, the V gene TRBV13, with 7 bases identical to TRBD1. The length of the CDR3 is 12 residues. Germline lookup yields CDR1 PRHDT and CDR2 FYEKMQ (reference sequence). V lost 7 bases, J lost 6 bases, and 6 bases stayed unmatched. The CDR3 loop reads CASTRGTAEQYF. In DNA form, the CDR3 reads TGTGCCAGCACCAGAGGGACAGCCGAGCAGTACTTC.

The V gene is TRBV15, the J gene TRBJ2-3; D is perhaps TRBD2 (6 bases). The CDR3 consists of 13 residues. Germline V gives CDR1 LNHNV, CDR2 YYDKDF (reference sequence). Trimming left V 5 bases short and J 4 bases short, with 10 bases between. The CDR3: CATSGDLPDTQYF. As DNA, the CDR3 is TGTGCCACCAGCGGGGACTTACCAGATACGCAGTATTTT. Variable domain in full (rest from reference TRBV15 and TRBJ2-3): DAMVIQNPRYQVTQFGKPVTLSCSQTLNHNVMYWYQQKSSQAPKLLFHYYDKDFNNEADTPDNFQSRRPNTSFCFLDIRSPGLGDTAMYLCATSGDLPDTQYFGPGTRLTVL.

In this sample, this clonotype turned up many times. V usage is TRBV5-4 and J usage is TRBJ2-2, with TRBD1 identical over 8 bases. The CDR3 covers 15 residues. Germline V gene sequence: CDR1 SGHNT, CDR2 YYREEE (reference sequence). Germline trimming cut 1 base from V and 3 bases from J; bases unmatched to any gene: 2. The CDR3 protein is CASSLKQGDTGELFF. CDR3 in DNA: TGTGCCAGCAGCTTGAAACAGGGGGACACCGGGGAGCTGTTTTTT.

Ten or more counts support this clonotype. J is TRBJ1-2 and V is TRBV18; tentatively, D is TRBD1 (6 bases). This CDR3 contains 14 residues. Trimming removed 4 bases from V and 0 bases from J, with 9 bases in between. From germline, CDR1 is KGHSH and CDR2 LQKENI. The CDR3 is CASSLGQPNYGYTF. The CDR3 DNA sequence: TGTGCCAGCTCACTCGGACAGCCTAACTATGGCTACACCTTC.

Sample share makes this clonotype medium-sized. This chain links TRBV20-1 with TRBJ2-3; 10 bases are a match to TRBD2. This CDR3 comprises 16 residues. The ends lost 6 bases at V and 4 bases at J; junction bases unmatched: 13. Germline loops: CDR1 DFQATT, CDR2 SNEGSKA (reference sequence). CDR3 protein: CSAGDLAGEWADTQYF. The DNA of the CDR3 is TGCAGTGCCGGGGATCTAGCGGGAGAATGGGCAGATACGCAGTATTTT.

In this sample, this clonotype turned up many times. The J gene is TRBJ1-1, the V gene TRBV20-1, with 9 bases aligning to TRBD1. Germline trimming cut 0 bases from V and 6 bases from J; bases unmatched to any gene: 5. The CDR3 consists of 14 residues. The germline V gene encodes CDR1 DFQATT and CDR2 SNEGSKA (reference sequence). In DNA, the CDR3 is TGCAGTGCTAGAGAGACCGGGACAGGGCCTGAAGCTTTCTTT. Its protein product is CSARETGTGPEAFF.

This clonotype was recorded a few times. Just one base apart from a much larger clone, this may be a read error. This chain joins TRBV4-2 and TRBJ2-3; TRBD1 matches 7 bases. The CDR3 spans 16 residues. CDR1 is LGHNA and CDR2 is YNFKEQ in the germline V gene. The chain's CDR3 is CVSSQAPGQRTDTQYF. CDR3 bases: TGTGTCAGCAGCCAGGCCCCGGGACAGCGTACAGATACGCAGTATTTT.

The CDR3 DNA is TGTGCCAGCAGCCTCGTAACAGGGGGCACTTACAATGAGCAGTTCTTC. Residues: CASSLVTGGTYNEQFF. This chain joins TRBV7-2 and TRBJ2-1, with 9 bases matching TRBD1. The CDR3 has 16 amino acids. Germline V CDR1 and CDR2: SGHTA, FQGNSA. Trimming at V came to 5 bases and at J to 4 bases, leaving 9 bases not matched to a gene. The full variable domain, in which reference TRBV7-2 and TRBJ2-1 provide the parts outside the CDR3, is GAGVSQSPSNKVTEKGKDVELRCDPISGHTALYWYRQSLGQGLEFLIYFQGNSAPDKSGLPSDRFSAERTGGSVSTLTIQRTQQEDSAVYLCASSLVTGGTYNEQFFGPGTRLTVL.

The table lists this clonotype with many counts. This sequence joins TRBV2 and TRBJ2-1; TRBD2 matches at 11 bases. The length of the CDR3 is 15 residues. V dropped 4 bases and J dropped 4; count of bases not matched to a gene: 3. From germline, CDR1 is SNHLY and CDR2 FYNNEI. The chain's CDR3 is CASSVGTSGYNEQFF. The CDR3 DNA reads TGTGCCAGCAGTGTAGGGACTAGCGGTTACAATGAGCAGTTCTTC.

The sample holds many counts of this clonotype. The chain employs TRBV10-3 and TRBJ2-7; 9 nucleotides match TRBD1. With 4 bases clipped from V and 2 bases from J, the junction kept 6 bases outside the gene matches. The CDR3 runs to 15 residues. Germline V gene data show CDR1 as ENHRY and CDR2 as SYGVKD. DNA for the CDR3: TGTGCCATCAGTGGAACCGGGACAGGGCCCTACGAGCAGTACTTC. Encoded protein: CAISGTGTGPYEQYF.

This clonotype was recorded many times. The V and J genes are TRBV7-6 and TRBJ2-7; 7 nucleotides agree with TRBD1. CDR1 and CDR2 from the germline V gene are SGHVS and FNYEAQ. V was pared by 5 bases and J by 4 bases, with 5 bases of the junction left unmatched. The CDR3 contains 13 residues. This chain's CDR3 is CASSHGTDYEQYF. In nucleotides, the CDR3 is TGTGCCAGCAGCCACGGGACAGATTACGAGCAGTACTTC. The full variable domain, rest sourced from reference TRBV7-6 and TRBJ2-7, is GAGVSQSPRYKVTKRGQDVALRCDPISGHVSLYWYRQALGQGPEFLTYFNYEAQQDKSGLPNDRFSAERPEGSISTLTIQRTEQRDSAMYRCASSHGTDYEQYFGPGTRLTVT.

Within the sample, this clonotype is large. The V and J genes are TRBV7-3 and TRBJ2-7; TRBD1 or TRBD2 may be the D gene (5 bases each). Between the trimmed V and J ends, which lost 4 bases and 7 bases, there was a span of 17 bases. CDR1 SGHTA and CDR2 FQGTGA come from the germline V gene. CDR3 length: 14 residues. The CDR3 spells CASSSGTLEGEQYF. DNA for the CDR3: TGTGCCAGCAGCTCCGGGACCCTGGAAGGAGAGCAGTACTTC.

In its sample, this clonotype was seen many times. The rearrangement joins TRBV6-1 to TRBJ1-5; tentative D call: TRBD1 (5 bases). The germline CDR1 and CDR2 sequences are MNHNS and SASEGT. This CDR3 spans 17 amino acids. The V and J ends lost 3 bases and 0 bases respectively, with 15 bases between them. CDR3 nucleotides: TGTGCCAGCAGTGATCCGGGACGGACATATAGCAATCAGCCCCAGCATTTT. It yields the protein CASSDPGRTYSNQPQHF.

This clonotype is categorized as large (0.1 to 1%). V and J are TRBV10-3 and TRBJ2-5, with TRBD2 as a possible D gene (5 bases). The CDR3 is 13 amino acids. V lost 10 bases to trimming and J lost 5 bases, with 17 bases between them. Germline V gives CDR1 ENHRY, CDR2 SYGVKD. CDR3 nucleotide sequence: TGTGCCACCGCGGTGTTAGAGGGCGAGACCCAGTACTTC. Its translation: CATAVLEGETQYF.

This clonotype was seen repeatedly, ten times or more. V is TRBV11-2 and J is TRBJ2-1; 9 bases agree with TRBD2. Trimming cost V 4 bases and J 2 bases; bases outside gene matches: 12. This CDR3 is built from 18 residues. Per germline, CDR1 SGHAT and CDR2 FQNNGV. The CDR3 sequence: CASSSRISLAGPYNEQFF. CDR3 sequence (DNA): TGTGCCAGCAGCTCCCGAATCTCCCTAGCGGGGCCCTACAATGAGCAGTTCTTC.

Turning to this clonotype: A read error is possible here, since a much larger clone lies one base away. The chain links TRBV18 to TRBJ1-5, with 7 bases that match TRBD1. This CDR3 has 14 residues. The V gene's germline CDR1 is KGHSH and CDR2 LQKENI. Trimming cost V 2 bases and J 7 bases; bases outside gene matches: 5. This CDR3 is CASSPATGEQPQHF. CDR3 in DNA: TGTGCCAGCTCACCAGCCACAGGGGAACAGCCCCAGCATTTT.